One sample yielded the 11 T cell receptor beta chains listed below, sequenced in a study of T cells in Graves' hyperthyroidism and ophthalmopathy (dated by TCRdb to the late 2010s). Libraries were made using multiplex PCR. Sequencing took place on an Illumina HiSeq 2000. The TCR beta CDR3 regions were amplified from the RNA transcripts. For the first round of RT-PCR on the TCR CDR3, the HTBI primer set was used together with the Qiagen OneStep RT-PCR kit. TCRdb reanalyzed the raw reads on its own, using fastp at Q25 for trimming and MiXCR for clone calling, and kept in-frame beta chains. For every CDR3 protein sequence, its rows merge into one entry that carries the most common genes and DNA. The sample includes fewer than 850,000 distinct CDR3 sequences, with about 18% observed a single time. The ten largest clones represent less than 20% of the sample. The sequencing input was blood. These receptors were taken from a man aged 45 to 65 with Graves' hyperthyroidism.

This clonotype occurred a few times. DNA for the CDR3: TGCAGTGCTAGAGGGGGACAGATGAACACTGAAGCTTTCTTT. It yields the protein CSARGGQMNTEAFF. This chain links TRBV20-1 with TRBJ1-1; 7 bases line up with TRBD1. The CDR3 runs 14 residues. V dropped 1 base and J dropped 0; count of bases not matched to a gene: 2. Germline V gene sequence: CDR1 DFQATT, CDR2 SNEGSKA (reference sequence).

The CDR3 here is CASSFAGDTQYF. The CDR3 DNA reads as TGTGCCAGCAGTTTCGCGGGAGATACGCAGTATTTT. This chain links TRBV27 with TRBJ2-3, with D possibly being TRBD2 (5 bases). From germline, CDR1 is MNHEY and CDR2 SMNVEV (reference sequence). V gave up 3 bases and J gave up 5 bases, with 6 bases separating them. The CDR3 consists of 12 residues.

This chain links TRBV28 with TRBJ2-3; the D call may be TRBD1 or TRBD2 (6 bases each). V was cut by 3 bases and J by 2 bases, with 15 bases left in between. Germline assignment: CDR1 MDHEN and CDR2 SYDVKM. There are 16 residues in the CDR3. The DNA of the CDR3 is TGTGCCAGCAGTTTGGGGGGCAGGGAGGACACAGATACGCAGTATTTT. Protein product: CASSLGGREDTDTQYF.

This clonotype showed up many times. J is TRBJ1-1 and V is TRBV7-6; D not resolved. CDR3 length: 13 amino acids. Germline V CDR1 and CDR2: SGHVS, FNYEAQ. V was clipped by 5 bases and J by 8 bases, with 15 bases between them. The CDR3 nucleotides are TGTGCCAGCAGCGCAGTTCCTGAGACAGAAGCTTTCTTT. It translates to CASSAVPETEAFF.

The CDR3 region is CAIQRVLAGGENEQYF. CDR3 DNA sequence: TGTGCCATCCAACGCGTTCTAGCGGGAGGTGAAAACGAGCAGTACTTC. The J gene is TRBJ2-7, the V gene TRBV10-3; 11 bases fit TRBD2. The CDR3 runs 16 residues. V was pared by 8 bases and J by 5 bases, with 14 bases of the junction left unmatched. The germline CDR1 and CDR2 sequences are ENHRY and SYGVKD.

V gene TRBV4-3 combines with J gene TRBJ2-7; D is perhaps TRBD1 (6 bases). From germline, CDR1 is LGHNA and CDR2 YSLEER. The V end lost 3 bases, the J end lost 4 bases, and 10 bases lay between the germline ends. The CDR3 extends over 13 amino acids. CDR3 sequence: CASSQHQGYEQYF. The CDR3 nucleotides are TGCGCCAGCAGCCAGCATCAGGGGTACGAGCAGTACTTC.

This clonotype was observed many times. The chain joins TRBV11-1 to TRBJ2-1; the D gene could be TRBD1 or TRBD2 (5 bases each). The CDR3 is made up of 15 amino acids. Germline CDR1 and CDR2: SGHAT and FQDESV (reference sequence). With 4 bases removed from V and 3 bases from J, the gap between germline ends came to 13 bases. DNA for the CDR3: TGTGCCAGCAGCTCTGGGACGGCCTACTACAATGAGCAGTTCTTC. Translating gives CASSSGTAYYNEQFF.

The chain combines TRBV24-1 with TRBJ1-1; no definite D call. V shed 2 bases and J shed 3 bases, with 6 bases lying between them. Germline V gene sequence: CDR1 KGHDR, CDR2 SFDVKD. This CDR3 region has 13 residues. The CDR3 DNA reads as TGTGCCACCAGTGATTGGCGGTACACTGAAGCTTTCTTT. Its translation: CATSDWRYTEAFF.

Ten or more counts support this clonotype. V gene TRBV28 combines with J gene TRBJ2-7, with 7 bases aligning to TRBD1. CDR1 and CDR2 from the germline V gene are MDHEN and SYDVKM. This CDR3 has 16 residues. V was pared by 1 base and J by 3 bases, with 9 bases of the junction left unmatched. In nucleotides, the CDR3 is TGTGCCAGCAGTTTATTTATGAGGAGGACAGGCTACGAGCAGTACTTC. Its protein product is CASSLFMRRTGYEQYF. Full variable domain (rest looked up from reference TRBV28 and TRBJ2-7): DVKVTQSSRYLVKRTGEKVFLECVQDMDHENMFWYRQDPGLGLRLIYFSYDVKMKEKGDIPEGYSVSREKKERFSLILESASTNQTSMYLCASSLFMRRTGYEQYFGPGTRLTVT.

The V call is TRBV4-1, the J call TRBJ2-7, with D unresolved. This CDR3 has 14 amino acids. Germline V CDR1 and CDR2: MGHRA, YSYEKL. V lost 0 bases to trimming and J lost 3 bases, with 9 bases between them. The CDR3 DNA reads TGCGCCAGCAGCCAAGATAGGGCTTACTACGAGCAGTACTTC. Protein product: CASSQDRAYYEQYF.

As concerns this clonotype: A read error may be the cause here, since a much bigger clone is one base away. The genes are TRBV3-1 and TRBJ2-5; 9 bases are shared with TRBD2. The CDR3 is 13 amino acids. CDR1 is LGHDT and CDR2 is YNNKEL in the germline V gene (reference sequence). The V and J ends lost 4 bases and 5 bases, in that order; junction bases with no gene match: 2. The CDR3 DNA reads TGTGCCAGCAGCCGACTAGCGGATGAGACCCAGTACTTC. Its protein product is CASSRLADETQYF.